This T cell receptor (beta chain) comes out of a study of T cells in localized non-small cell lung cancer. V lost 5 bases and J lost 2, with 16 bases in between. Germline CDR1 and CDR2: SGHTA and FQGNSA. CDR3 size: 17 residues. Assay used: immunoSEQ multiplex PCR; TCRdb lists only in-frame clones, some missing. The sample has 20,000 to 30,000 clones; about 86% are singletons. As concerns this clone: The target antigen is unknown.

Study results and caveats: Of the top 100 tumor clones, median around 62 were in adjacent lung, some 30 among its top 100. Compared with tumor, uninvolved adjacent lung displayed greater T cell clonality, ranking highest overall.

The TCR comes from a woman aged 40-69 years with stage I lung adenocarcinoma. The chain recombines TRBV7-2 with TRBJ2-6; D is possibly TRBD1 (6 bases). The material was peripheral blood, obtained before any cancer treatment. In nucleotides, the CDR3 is TGTGCCAGCAGCCCCGAAACCAGGACAGCTGGGGCCAACGTCCTGACTTTC. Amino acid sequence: CASSPETRTAGANVLTF.